This T cell receptor (beta chain) was found in a study of shared clonotypes between healthy human individuals (TCRdb year 2020). Background for the entire study: The cohort comprised a couple of women and a few men aged 18 to 49 years. Per donor, three plates each were used for CD4 naive and CD4 memory, two for CD8 naive, and one for CD8 memory. The study deeply sequenced blood TCR repertoires of about 5 healthy adults to estimate repertoire size and the extent of clonotype sharing between individuals. Libraries were prepared and TCR repertoires were sequenced by different laboratories using diverse techniques, in order to increase sequencing depth and limit assay-specific biases. Between about 0.85 and 10 billion PBMCs per donor were obtained by leukapheresis.

The donors were healthy, HIV-negative adults who had no recently reported acute infections or vaccinations. Every donor was a Caucasian adult living in Nashville, Tennessee, USA. CD4+ T cells were enriched by magnetic negative selection, after which naive cells were positively selected on CD45RA and the negative fraction was taken as the memory subset. Blood was collected by leukapheresis, and PBMCs were isolated by Ficoll-Histopaque density gradient centrifugation and then cryopreserved in liquid nitrogen vapor phase. Purity and quantity of every magnetically sorted T cell population were checked by analytical flow cytometry. From each sorted fraction, genomic DNA was isolated and quantified by UV absorbance on a Nanodrop 2000c. Using the deep immunoSEQ assay, multiplex PCR amplified TCR CDR3 regions from genomic DNA. Genomic DNA extracted from each cell subset was distributed evenly over all wells of several immunoSEQ 96-well plates, and each plate served as one replicate. Each replicate PCR for sorted subsets received roughly 0.2 ug genomic DNA, equal to tens of thousands of T cell genomes. Purified libraries were quantified with a Qubit 3.0 fluorometer, sized on a Bioanalyzer 2100, and re-quantified with the KAPA Library Quantification kit. Each immunoSEQ 96-well plate was sequenced on its own single-read 150-cycle Illumina NextSeq 550 flow cell. From the authors' description of their analysis: Because only junctional sequences without quality scores were contained in the immunoSEQ output, filtering matching that applied to full-length reads could not be performed. To assign V/J genes and CDR3, sequences were annotated against IMGT germline references using PyIR, a Python wrapper for IgBLAST v1.9. Reads were filtered out if the reads had weak V/J assignments (E-value above 1e-6), no CDR3, stop codons, out-of-frame junctions, or ambiguous translated residues. V3J clonotypes were defined as sequences sharing an identical inferred V gene, J gene, and CDR3 amino acid sequence. Percentage overlap between repertoires was computed as shared unique clonotypes divided by the size of the smaller repertoire. Richness of each repertoire was evaluated using RTK rarefaction, the Chao1 estimator, and Recon v2.1 estimates of unobserved clonotypes. Generation probabilities were computed with OLGA for all TCRbeta clonotypes obtained by the gDNA method from four donors. TCRdb's version of the immuneACCESS table is confined to in-frame rearrangements and falls short of the full clone set. An unresolved V gene accounts for under half of the shortfall where checked; the remainder is of unknown origin. V, J and clone size derive from that table, while D and trimming were established from the DNA sequence. The sample table records some 300,000 clones; 70% to 75% of these occur just once. The ten largest clones add up to around 9.3% of the sample.

Note on this clone: Its antigen target is currently unknown. No much larger clone exists at a distance of one base, and base qualities are not known.

The study at large found these results: Estimated clonotype richness was generally larger for naive than for memory subsets. Higher generation probabilities were observed for clonotypes shared by all four sorted-subset donors than for non-shared clonotypes. Even with the large sequencing depth, rarefaction of the sorted-subset datasets indicated that sequencing was incomplete. Sampling was restricted to blood, and TCR repertoires in tissues likely differ from the TCR repertoires found in blood. Sharing across a handful of donors was observed for approximately 4.6% of naive CD4, over 3% of naive CD8, about 2.3% of memory CD4, and roughly 0.43% of memory CD8 clonotypes. Based on pairwise subsampling, the degree of clonotype sharing among donors was expected to be affected by sequencing depth. The small number of donors limited the genetic and exposure-history diversity represented.

Material for sequencing was memory CD4+ T cells sorted from blood. According to the study, the label for this sample's cell subset or site signals: CD45RA-negative fraction. The TCR originated in a man younger than 40 in good health.

The DNA sequence follows: TGCGCCAGCAGTGAGTCGGTGGGGAGCACTGAAGCTTTCTTT. It codes for CASSESVGSTEAFF. Here the chain combines TRBV10-1 and TRBJ1-1, with the D gene call left open. Taken from the germline V gene (reference sequence), the CDR1 and CDR2 loops are WNHNN and SYGVQD. The trim is 0 bases for V and 4 bases for J, with a gap of 9 bases between the germline ends. From cysteine to phenylalanine, the CDR3 is 14 amino acids long. The retained sequence is limited to the CDR3, 42 bases, with the frame set at the first base.